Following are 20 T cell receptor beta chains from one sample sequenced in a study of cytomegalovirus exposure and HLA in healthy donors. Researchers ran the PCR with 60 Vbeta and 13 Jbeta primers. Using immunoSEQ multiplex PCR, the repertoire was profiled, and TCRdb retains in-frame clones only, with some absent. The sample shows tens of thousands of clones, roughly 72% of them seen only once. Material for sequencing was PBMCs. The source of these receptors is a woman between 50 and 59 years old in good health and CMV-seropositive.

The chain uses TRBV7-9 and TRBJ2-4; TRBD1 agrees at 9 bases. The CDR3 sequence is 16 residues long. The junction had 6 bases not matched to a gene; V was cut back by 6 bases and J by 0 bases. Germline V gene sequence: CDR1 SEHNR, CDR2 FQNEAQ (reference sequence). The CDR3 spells CASSPGQGLAKNIQYF. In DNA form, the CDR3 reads TGTGCCAGCAGTCCCGGACAGGGGCTAGCCAAAAACATTCAGTACTTC. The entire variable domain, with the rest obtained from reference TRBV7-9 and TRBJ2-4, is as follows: DTGVSQNPRHKITKRGQNVTFRCDPISEHNRLYWYRQTLGQGPEFLTYFQNEAQLEKSRLLSDRFSAERPKGSFSTLEIQRTEQGDSAMYLCASSPGQGLAKNIQYFGAGTRLSVL.

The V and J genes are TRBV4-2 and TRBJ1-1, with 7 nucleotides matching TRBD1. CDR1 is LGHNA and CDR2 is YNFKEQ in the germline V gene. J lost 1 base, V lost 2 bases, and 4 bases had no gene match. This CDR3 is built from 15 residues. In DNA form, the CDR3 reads TGTGCCAGCAGCCAACCGGGACAGCAGAACACTGAAGCTTTCTTT. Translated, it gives CASSQPGQQNTEAFF.

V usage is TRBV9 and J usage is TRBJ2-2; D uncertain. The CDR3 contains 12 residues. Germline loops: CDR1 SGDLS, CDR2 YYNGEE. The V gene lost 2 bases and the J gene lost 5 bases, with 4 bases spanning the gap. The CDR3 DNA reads TGTGCCAGCAGCGTTATGACCGGGGAGCTGTTTTTT. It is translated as CASSVMTGELFF.

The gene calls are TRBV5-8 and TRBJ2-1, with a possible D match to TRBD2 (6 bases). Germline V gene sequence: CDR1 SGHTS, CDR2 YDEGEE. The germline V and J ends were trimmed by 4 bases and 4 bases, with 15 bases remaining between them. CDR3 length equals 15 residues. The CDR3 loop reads CASSLTSLTYNEQFF. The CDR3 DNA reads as TGTGCCAGCAGCCTTACTAGCCTGACTTACAATGAGCAGTTCTTC.

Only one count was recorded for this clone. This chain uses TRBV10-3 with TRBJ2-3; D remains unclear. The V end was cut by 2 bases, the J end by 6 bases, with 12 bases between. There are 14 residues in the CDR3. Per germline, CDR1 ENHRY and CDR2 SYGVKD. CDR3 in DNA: TGTGCCATCAGTGAGGGGCCACCGCTGGATACGCAGTATTTT. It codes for CAISEGPPLDTQYF.

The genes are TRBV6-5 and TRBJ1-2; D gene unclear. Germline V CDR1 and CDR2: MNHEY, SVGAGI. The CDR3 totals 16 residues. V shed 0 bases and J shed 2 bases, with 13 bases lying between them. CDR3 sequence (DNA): TGTGCCAGCAGTTACTCCGGGATCGGAAGAAACTATGGCTACACCTTC. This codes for CASSYSGIGRNYGYTF.

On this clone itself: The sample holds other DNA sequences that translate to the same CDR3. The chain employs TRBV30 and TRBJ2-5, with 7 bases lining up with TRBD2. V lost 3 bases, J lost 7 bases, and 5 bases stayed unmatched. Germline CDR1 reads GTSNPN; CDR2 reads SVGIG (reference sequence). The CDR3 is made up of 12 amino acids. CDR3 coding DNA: TGTGCCTGGAGCAGGGAGGGAGGGACCCAGTACTTC. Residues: CAWSREGGTQYF. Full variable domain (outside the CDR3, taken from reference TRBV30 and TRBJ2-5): SQTIHQWPATLVQPVGSPLSLECTVEGTSNPNLYWYRQAAGRGLQLLFYSVGIGQISSEVPQNLSASRPQDRQFILSSKKLLLSDSGFYLCAWSREGGTQYFGPGTRLLVL.

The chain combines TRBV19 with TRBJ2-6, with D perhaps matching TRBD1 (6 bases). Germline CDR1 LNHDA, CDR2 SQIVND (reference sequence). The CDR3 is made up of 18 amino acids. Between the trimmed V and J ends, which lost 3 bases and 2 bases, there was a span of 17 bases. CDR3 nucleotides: TGTGCCAGTAGTATCATTCCGACAGGTGACCCTGGGGCCAACGTCCTGACTTTC. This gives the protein CASSIIPTGDPGANVLTF. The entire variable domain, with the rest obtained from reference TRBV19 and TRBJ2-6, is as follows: DGGITQSPKYLFRKEGQNVTLSCEQNLNHDAMYWYRQDPGQGLRLIYYSQIVNDFQKGDIAEGYSVSREKKESFPLTVTSAQKNPTAFYLCASSIIPTGDPGANVLTFGAGSRLTVL.

The CDR3 is CASSRGDSYDEQYF. CDR3 nucleotide sequence: TGTGCCAGCAGCCGGGGGGACAGCTATGACGAGCAGTACTTC. This chain links TRBV14 with TRBJ2-7; TRBD1 might be the D (7 bases). With 4 bases removed from V and 5 bases from J, the gap between germline ends came to 15 bases. In germline, CDR1 is SGHDN, CDR2 FVKESK. This CDR3 is built from 14 residues.

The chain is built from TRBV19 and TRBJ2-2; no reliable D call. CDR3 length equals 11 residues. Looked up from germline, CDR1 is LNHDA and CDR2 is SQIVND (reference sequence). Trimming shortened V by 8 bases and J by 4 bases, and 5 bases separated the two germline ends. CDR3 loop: CASYFTGELFF. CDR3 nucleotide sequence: TGTGCCAGTTACTTCACCGGGGAGCTGTTTTTT.

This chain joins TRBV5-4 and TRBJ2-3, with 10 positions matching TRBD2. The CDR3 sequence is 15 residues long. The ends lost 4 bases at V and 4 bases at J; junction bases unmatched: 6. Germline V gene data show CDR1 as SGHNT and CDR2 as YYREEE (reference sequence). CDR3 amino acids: CASSQPSGRSDTQYF. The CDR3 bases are TGTGCCAGCAGCCAGCCTAGCGGGAGATCAGATACGCAGTATTTT.

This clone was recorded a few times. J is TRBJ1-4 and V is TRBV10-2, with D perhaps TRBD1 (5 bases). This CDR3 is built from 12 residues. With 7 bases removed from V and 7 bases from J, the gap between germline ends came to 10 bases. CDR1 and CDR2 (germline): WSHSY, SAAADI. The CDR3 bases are TGCGCCAGCACCGGACAAGGTGAAAAACTGTTTTTT. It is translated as CASTGQGEKLFF.

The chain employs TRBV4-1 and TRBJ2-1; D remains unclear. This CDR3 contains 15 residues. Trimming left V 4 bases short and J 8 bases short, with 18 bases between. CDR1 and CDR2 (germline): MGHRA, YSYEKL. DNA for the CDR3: TGCGCCAGCAGCCTCCAACAGCCCCGTGTCGATGAGCAGTTCTTC. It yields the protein CASSLQQPRVDEQFF.

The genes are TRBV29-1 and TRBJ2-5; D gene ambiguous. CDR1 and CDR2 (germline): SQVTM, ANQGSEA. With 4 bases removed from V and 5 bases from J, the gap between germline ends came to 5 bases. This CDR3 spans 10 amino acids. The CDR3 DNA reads TGCAGCGTTGTACGGGAGACCCAGTACTTC. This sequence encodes CSVVRETQYF.

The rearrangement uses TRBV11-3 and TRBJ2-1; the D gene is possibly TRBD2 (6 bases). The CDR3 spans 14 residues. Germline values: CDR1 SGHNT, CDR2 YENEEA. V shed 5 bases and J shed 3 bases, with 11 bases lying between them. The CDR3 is CASSLSGSYNEQFF. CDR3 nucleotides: TGTGCCAGCAGCCTTAGCGGAAGCTACAATGAGCAGTTCTTC.

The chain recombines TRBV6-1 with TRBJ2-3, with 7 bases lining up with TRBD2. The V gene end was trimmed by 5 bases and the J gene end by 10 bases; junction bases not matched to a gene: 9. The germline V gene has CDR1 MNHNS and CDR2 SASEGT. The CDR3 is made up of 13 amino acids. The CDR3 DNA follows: TGTGCCAGCAGTTTCATCGTCGGGAGGCCGCAGTATTTT. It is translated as CASSFIVGRPQYF.

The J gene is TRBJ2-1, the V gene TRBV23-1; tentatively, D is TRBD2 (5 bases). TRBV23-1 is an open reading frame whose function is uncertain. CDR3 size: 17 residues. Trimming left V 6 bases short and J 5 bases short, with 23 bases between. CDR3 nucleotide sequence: TGCGCCAGCAGCAACCCCAGATGCGGGCCTCCCGACAATGAGCAGTTCTTC. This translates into CASSNPRCGPPDNEQFF.

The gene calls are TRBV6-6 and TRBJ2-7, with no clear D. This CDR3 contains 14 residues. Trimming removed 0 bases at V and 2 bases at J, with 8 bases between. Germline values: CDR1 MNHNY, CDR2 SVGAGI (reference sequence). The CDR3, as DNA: TGTGCCAGCAGTTACTCGAGCAAGACCTACGAGCAGTACTTC. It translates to CASSYSSKTYEQYF.

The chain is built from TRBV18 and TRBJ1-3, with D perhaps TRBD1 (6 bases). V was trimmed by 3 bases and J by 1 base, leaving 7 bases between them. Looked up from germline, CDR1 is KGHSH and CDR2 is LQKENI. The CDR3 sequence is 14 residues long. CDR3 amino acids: CASSPGTSGNTIYF. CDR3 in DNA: TGTGCCAGCTCACCCGGGACATCTGGAAACACCATATATTTT.

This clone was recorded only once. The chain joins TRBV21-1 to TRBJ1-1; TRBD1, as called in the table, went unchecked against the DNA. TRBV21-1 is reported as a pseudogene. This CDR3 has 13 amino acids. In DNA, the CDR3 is TGTGCCAGCAGCAACGGACAGGGTACTGAAGCTTTCTTT. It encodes CASSNGQGTEAFF.